This entry lists 27 T cell receptor beta chains sequenced from one sample in a study of T cell responses to AZD1222 COVID-19 vaccine. This table comes from immunoSEQ multiplex PCR, and its TCRdb copy is limited to in-frame clones, with some not included. The sample includes about 55,000 clones, roughly 90% of them seen just once. The specimen comprised peripheral blood, sampled on day 0 of AZD1222 vaccination. These receptors were collected from an adult in good health.

This clone was picked up one time. The chain couples TRBV19 to TRBJ2-7, with D maybe TRBD1 (5 bases). From germline, CDR1 is LNHDA and CDR2 SQIVND (reference sequence). The CDR3 extends over 14 amino acids. Trimming shortened V by 2 bases and J by 0 bases, and 8 bases separated the two germline ends. The CDR3 DNA is TGTGCCAGTAGTATACAGGGCAGCTCCTACGAGCAGTACTTC. Translating gives CASSIQGSSYEQYF.

The CDR3 nucleotides read TGTGCCAGCAGTTACTCGGCAGCTAACTATGGCTACACCTTC. Amino acids: CASSYSAANYGYTF. The chain recombines TRBV6-5 with TRBJ1-2; D is unresolved. V shed 0 bases and J shed 0 bases, with 5 bases lying between them. The CDR3 loop spans 14 amino acids. Germline assignment: CDR1 MNHEY and CDR2 SVGAGI.

In its sample, this clone was seen a few times. The chain uses TRBV11-2 and TRBJ2-7; D unresolved. The V gene's germline CDR1 is SGHAT and CDR2 FQNNGV. There are 14 residues in the CDR3. V lost 0 bases and J lost 0, with 6 bases in between. This chain's CDR3 is CASSLERSSYEQYF. CDR3 nucleotides: TGTGCCAGCAGCTTAGAGAGGAGCTCCTACGAGCAGTACTTC.

The rearrangement joins TRBV9 to TRBJ2-1; 16 bases align to TRBD2. Germline values: CDR1 SGDLS, CDR2 YYNGEE. The CDR3 runs 17 residues. With 1 base clipped from V and 7 bases from J, the junction kept 5 bases outside the gene matches. CDR3 bases: TGTGCCAGCAGCGTAACGGGACTAGCGGGAGGGACGAATGAGCAGTTCTTC. Translation: CASSVTGLAGGTNEQFF.

The V gene is TRBV9, the J gene TRBJ1-2; TRBD1 matches at 7 bases. This CDR3 has 14 residues. The ends lost 0 bases at V and 3 bases at J; junction bases unmatched: 2. Per germline, CDR1 SGDLS and CDR2 YYNGEE. CDR3 amino acids: CASSVVGTDYGYTF. The DNA for the CDR3 is TGTGCCAGCAGCGTAGTGGGGACAGACTATGGCTACACCTTC.

A few counts support this clone. The V and J genes are TRBV19 and TRBJ1-5; D unresolved. This CDR3 has 14 amino acids. The V and J ends lost 0 bases and 7 bases respectively, with 10 bases between them. CDR1 LNHDA and CDR2 SQIVND come from the germline V gene (reference sequence). Written as DNA, the CDR3 is TGTGCCAGTAGTATAGAGGAAGGAAGCCAGCCCCAGCATTTT. It specifies CASSIEEGSQPQHF.

The rearrangement links TRBV6-1 to TRBJ2-3; D perhaps matches TRBD2 (6 bases). Germline V lookup: CDR1 MNHNS, CDR2 SASEGT. V was pared by 4 bases and J by 0 bases, with 14 bases between. The CDR3 covers 16 residues. As DNA, the CDR3 is TGTGCCAGCAGTGCCCCGAGCGGGTTGAGCACAGATACGCAGTATTTT. This sequence encodes CASSAPSGLSTDTQYF.

This clone was seen a single time. The V gene is TRBV2, the J gene TRBJ1-2, with D perhaps matching TRBD1 (6 bases). The CDR3 runs 11 residues. V was shortened by 5 bases and J by 8 bases, with 9 bases between the two germline ends. CDR1 SNHLY and CDR2 FYNNEI come from the germline V gene. CDR3: CASSSGVGYTF. The DNA of the CDR3 is TGTGCCAGCAGTTCAGGGGTCGGCTACACCTTC.

The J gene is TRBJ1-6, the V gene TRBV5-1; D call uncertain. Germline V gene sequence: CDR1 SGHRS, CDR2 YFSETQ. V lost 4 bases and J lost 0, with 8 bases in between. The CDR3 has 15 residues. In DNA, the CDR3 is TGCGCCAGCAGCAGGGCGTCCTCCTATAATTCACCCCTCCACTTT. It yields the protein CASSRASSYNSPLHF.

This clone was counted once. The chain has TRBV6-1 and TRBJ1-2; D is possibly TRBD1 (6 bases). The CDR3 is 15 amino acids. V was shortened by 3 bases and J by 5 bases, with 16 bases between the two germline ends. Germline V CDR1 and CDR2: MNHNS, SASEGT. CDR3 sequence: CASSDTGLGTYGYTF. The DNA for the CDR3 is TGTGCCAGCAGTGATACAGGGTTGGGGACGTATGGCTACACCTTC.

J is TRBJ2-7 and V is TRBV30; no clear D. Trimming took 2 bases from V and 3 from J, leaving 11 bases between them. The V gene's germline CDR1 is GTSNPN and CDR2 SVGIG (reference sequence). The length of the CDR3 is 13 residues. CDR3 DNA sequence: TGTGCCTGGAGTAACCGGAACTACTACGAGCAGTACTTC. As protein: CAWSNRNYYEQYF.

The chain combines TRBV6-2 or TRBV6-3 with TRBJ2-7, with no clear D. The CDR3 is 15 amino acids. Germline CDR1 and CDR2: MNHEY and SVGEGT. The V end lost 2 bases, the J end lost 1 base, and 12 bases lay between the germline ends. CDR3 DNA: TGTGCCAGCAGTTACCCCGACTCACGATCCTACGAGCAGTACTTC. Its protein product is CASSYPDSRSYEQYF.

This clone is classed as medium-sized. The rearrangement uses TRBV29-1 and TRBJ1-2; possibly TRBD1 for D (5 bases). Looked up from germline, CDR1 is SQVTM and CDR2 is ANQGSEA. CDR3 size: 11 residues. Trimming shortened V by 2 bases and J by 10 bases, and 11 bases separated the two germline ends. This CDR3 is CSVESGGDYTF. In DNA form, the CDR3 reads TGCAGCGTTGAATCTGGGGGTGACTACACCTTC.

The gene calls are TRBV29-1 and TRBJ2-7; TRBD2 aligns across 12 bases. The CDR3 runs to 13 residues. Looked up from germline, CDR1 is SQVTM and CDR2 is ANQGSEA. V lost 3 bases to trimming and J lost 12 bases; unmatched junction nucleotides: 9. This CDR3 reads CSVDSSGGGVRYF. The CDR3 bases are TGCAGCGTTGATTCTAGCGGGGGGGGTGTGCGGTACTTC.

The chain uses TRBV28 and TRBJ1-5; 7 bases are a match to TRBD1. After removal of 1 base from V and 6 bases from J, the junction contained 12 bases not matched to a gene. This CDR3 is 17 amino acids long. The germline gives CDR1 MDHEN, CDR2 SYDVKM. In DNA form, the CDR3 reads TGTGCCAGCAGTTTATTGAGTCCGGACAGGTTTTTTCAGCCCCAGCATTTT. Translated, it gives CASSLLSPDRFFQPQHF.

The chain's CDR3 is CASPGGGQGLPGYGYTF. As DNA, the CDR3 is TGTGCCTCCCCAGGGGGGGGACAGGGGCTCCCGGGCTATGGCTACACCTTC. V gene TRBV30 combines with J gene TRBJ1-2; 10 bases are shared with TRBD1. Germline lookup yields CDR1 GTSNPN and CDR2 SVGIG (reference sequence). The CDR3 is 17 amino acids. J was trimmed by 4 bases and V by 7 bases; bases with no gene match: 18.

This clone occurred once. The chain carries TRBV28 and TRBJ2-7; either TRBD1 or TRBD2 may supply D (5 bases each). Germline V gene lookup returns CDR1 MDHEN and CDR2 SYDVKM. Trimming took off 2 bases at V and 2 bases at J, with 10 bases between the two ends. CDR3 length equals 14 residues. The CDR3 protein is CASSLTGLTYEQYF. Written as DNA, the CDR3 is TGTGCCAGCAGTTTAACGGGGCTGACCTACGAGCAGTACTTC. The full variable domain, completed using reference TRBV28 and TRBJ2-7, is DVKVTQSSRYLVKRTGEKVFLECVQDMDHENMFWYRQDPGLGLRLIYFSYDVKMKEKGDIPEGYSVSREKKERFSLILESASTNQTSMYLCASSLTGLTYEQYFGPGTRLTVT.

This chain joins TRBV7-2 and TRBJ1-4; unclear D gene. Deletions cut 3 bases from V and 7 bases from J, with 15 bases between. This CDR3 contains 15 residues. Germline V lookup: CDR1 SGHTA, CDR2 FQGNSA. CDR3 region: CASSLERGFGEKLFF. The CDR3 nucleotides read TGTGCCAGCAGCTTGGAACGGGGATTCGGTGAAAAACTGTTTTTT.

The rearrangement links TRBV25-1 to TRBJ1-4, with 8 bases fitting TRBD1. The CDR3 sequence is 14 residues long. Germline trimming cut 8 bases from V and 4 bases from J; bases unmatched to any gene: 6. Germline assignment: CDR1 MGHDK and CDR2 SYGVNS. The DNA for the CDR3 is TGTGCCAGCCCTCCCGGGACAGGTAATGAAAAACTGTTTTTT. Its translation: CASPPGTGNEKLFF. The full variable domain, in which reference TRBV25-1 and TRBJ1-4 provide the parts outside the CDR3, is EADIYQTPRYLVIGTGKKITLECSQTMGHDKMYWYQQDPGMELHLIHYSYGVNSTEKGDLSSESTVSRIRTEHFPLTLESARPSHTSQYLCASPPGTGNEKLFFGSGTQLSVL.

The CDR3 protein is CASSQFGTSGTGELFF. CDR3 DNA sequence: TGTGCCAGCAGCCAATTCGGGACTAGCGGGACCGGGGAGCTGTTTTTT. The chain uses TRBV3-1 (or the pseudogene TRBV3-2) and TRBJ2-2; TRBD2 matches 12 bases. J lost 5 bases, V lost 2 bases, and 3 bases had no gene match. This CDR3 comprises 16 residues. Germline lookup yields CDR1 LGHDT and CDR2 YNNKEL (reference sequence).

V usage is TRBV7-2 and J usage is TRBJ2-4, with 10 bases identical to TRBD1. This CDR3 is 15 amino acids long. V was clipped by 4 bases and J by 8 bases; unmatched bases: 8. Germline values: CDR1 SGHTA, CDR2 FQGNSA. CDR3: CASSSGQGGSDIQYF. The CDR3 coding sequence is TGTGCCAGCAGCTCTGGACAGGGGGGGAGTGACATTCAGTACTTC.

The rearrangement links TRBV7-6 to TRBJ1-4; D is possibly TRBD1 (6 bases). Trimming cost V 4 bases and J 7 bases, with 7 bases left between them. The CDR3 spans 12 residues. Per germline, CDR1 SGHVS and CDR2 FNYEAQ. CDR3 in DNA: TGTGCCAGCAGCTCCAGGGGTGAAAAACTGTTTTTT. It yields the protein CASSSRGEKLFF.

This clone was counted once. The chain uses TRBV9 and TRBJ2-1; TRBD2 matches at 8 bases. CDR3 length: 14 amino acids. Looked up from germline, CDR1 is SGDLS and CDR2 is YYNGEE. V dropped 0 bases and J dropped 15; count of bases not matched to a gene: 11. CDR3 sequence reads: CASSVGSSGIGVFF. The CDR3 DNA sequence: TGTGCCAGCAGCGTAGGTAGTAGCGGGATCGGGGTGTTCTTC.

This chain joins TRBV10-1 and TRBJ2-7; 9 nucleotides match TRBD2. The CDR3 contains 16 residues. CDR1 is WNHNN and CDR2 is SYGVQD in the germline V gene (reference sequence). Trimming cost V 0 bases and J 3 bases; bases outside gene matches: 6. The CDR3 region is CASSESRLAGIYEQYF. The CDR3 region has the DNA TGCGCCAGCAGTGAGTCGCGGCTAGCGGGAATCTACGAGCAGTACTTC.

V usage is TRBV3-1 (or the pseudogene TRBV3-2) and J usage is TRBJ1-2, with a weak D call TRBD1 (6 bases). Germline V gives CDR1 LGHDT, CDR2 YNNKEL (reference sequence). V was pared by 6 bases and J by 8 bases, with 25 bases between. This CDR3 comprises 16 residues. The DNA of the CDR3 is TGTGCCAGCAGTCCTAAAAGGTACGACAGGACATGGGGCTACACCTTC. Its protein product is CASSPKRYDRTWGYTF.

The rearrangement joins TRBV29-1 to TRBJ2-2; possibly TRBD1 for D (6 bases). V lost 4 bases and J 2 bases, leaving 11 bases between the germline ends. Germline lookup yields CDR1 SQVTM and CDR2 ANQGSEA. This CDR3 spans 14 amino acids. DNA for the CDR3: TGCAGCGTTGGCCGGGACACCAACACCGGGGAGCTGTTTTTT. The encoded protein is CSVGRDTNTGELFF.

This rearrangement joins TRBV5-1 to TRBJ2-7; 9 positions agree with TRBD2. J was trimmed by 1 base and V by 4 bases; bases with no gene match: 15. Germline values: CDR1 SGHRS, CDR2 YFSETQ. The CDR3 is made up of 18 amino acids. The CDR3 reads CASSLGTSRNPRSYEQYF. DNA for the CDR3: TGCGCCAGCAGCCTCGGGACTAGCAGAAACCCCAGGTCCTACGAGCAGTACTTC.